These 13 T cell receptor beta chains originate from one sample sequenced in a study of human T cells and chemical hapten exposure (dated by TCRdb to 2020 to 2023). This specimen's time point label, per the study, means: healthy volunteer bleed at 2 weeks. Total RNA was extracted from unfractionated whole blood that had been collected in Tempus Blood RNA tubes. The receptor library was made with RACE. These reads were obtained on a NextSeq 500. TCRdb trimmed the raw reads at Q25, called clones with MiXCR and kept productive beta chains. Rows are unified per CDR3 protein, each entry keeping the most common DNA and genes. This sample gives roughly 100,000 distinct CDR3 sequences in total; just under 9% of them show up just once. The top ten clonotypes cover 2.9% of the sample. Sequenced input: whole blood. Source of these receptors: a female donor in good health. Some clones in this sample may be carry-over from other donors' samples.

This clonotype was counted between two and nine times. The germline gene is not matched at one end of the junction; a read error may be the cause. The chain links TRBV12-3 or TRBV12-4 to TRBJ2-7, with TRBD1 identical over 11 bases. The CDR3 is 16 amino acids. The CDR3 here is CANSPGQGAASYEQYF. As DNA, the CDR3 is TGTGCCAACAGTCCAGGACAGGGGGCAGCCTCCTACGAGCAGTACTTC.

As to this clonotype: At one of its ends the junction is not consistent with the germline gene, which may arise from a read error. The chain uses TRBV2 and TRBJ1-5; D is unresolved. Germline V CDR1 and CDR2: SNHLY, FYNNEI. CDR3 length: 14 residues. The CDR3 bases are TGTGCCGGCAGTGTACCGGGGAGCAATCAGCCCCAGCATTTT. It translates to CAGSVPGSNQPQHF.

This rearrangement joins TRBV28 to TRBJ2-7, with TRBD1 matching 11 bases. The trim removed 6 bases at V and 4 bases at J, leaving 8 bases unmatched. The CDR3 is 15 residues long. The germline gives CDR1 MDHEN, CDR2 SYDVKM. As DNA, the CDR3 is TGTGCCAGCAGCAAAGGACAGGGGGCCTCATACGAGCAGTACTTC. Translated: CASSKGQGASYEQYF.

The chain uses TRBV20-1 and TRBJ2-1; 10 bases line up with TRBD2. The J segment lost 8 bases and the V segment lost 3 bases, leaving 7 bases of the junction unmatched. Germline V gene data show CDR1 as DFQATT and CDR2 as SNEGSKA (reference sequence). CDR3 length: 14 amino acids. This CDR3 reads CSARASGSFDEQFF. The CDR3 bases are TGCAGTGCTAGGGCTAGCGGGAGTTTCGATGAGCAGTTCTTC.

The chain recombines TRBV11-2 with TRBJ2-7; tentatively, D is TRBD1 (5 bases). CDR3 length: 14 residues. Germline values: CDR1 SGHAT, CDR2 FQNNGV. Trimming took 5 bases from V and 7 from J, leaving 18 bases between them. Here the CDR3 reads CASSTDLPAGEQYF. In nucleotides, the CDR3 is TGTGCCAGCAGCACGGACCTCCCGGCAGGGGAGCAGTACTTC. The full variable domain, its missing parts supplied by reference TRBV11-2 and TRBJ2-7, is EAGVAQSPRYKIIEKRQSVAFWCNPISGHATLYWYQQILGQGPKLLIQFQNNGVVDDSQLPKDRFSAERLKGVDSTLKIQPAKLEDSAVYLCASSTDLPAGEQYFGPGTRLTVT.

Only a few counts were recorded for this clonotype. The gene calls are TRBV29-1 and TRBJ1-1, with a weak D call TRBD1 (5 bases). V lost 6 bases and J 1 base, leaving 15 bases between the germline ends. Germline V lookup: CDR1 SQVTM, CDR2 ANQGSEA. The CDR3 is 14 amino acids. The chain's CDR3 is CSVRDDTANTEAFF. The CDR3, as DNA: TGCAGCGTACGGGACGACACCGCGAACACTGAAGCTTTCTTT.

CDR3 residues: CASSSLSGTGVGGEQFF. The CDR3 region has the DNA TGTGCCAGCAGCTCCCTCTCCGGGACAGGGGTAGGGGGTGAGCAGTTCTTC. The chain uses TRBV7-2 and TRBJ2-1; TRBD1 agrees at 10 bases. The V and J ends lost 4 bases and 9 bases, in that order; junction bases with no gene match: 15. Germline lookup yields CDR1 SGHTA and CDR2 FQGNSA. The CDR3 consists of 17 residues.

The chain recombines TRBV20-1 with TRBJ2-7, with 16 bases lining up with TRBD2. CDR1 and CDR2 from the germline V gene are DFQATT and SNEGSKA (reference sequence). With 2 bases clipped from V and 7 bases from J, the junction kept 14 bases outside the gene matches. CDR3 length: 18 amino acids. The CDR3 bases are TGCAGTGCTAGAAAGAGGGGACTAGCGGGAGGGCCCCCGCGTGAGCAGTACTTC. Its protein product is CSARKRGLAGGPPREQYF.

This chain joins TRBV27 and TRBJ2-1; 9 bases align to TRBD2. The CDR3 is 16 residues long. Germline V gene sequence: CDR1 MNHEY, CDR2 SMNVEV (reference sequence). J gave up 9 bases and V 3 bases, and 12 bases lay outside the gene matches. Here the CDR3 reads CASSFLNSGRSSEQFF. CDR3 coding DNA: TGTGCCAGCAGTTTCTTAAATAGCGGGAGAAGCTCTGAGCAGTTCTTC.

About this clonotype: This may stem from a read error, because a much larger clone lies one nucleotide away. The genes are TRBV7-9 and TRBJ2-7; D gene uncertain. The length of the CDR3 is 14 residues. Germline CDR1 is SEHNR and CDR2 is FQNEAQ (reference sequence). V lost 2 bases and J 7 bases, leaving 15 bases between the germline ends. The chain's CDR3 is CASSLTTAAREQYF. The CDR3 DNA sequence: TGTGCCAGCAGCTTAACGACCGCGGCTCGGGAGCAGTACTTC.

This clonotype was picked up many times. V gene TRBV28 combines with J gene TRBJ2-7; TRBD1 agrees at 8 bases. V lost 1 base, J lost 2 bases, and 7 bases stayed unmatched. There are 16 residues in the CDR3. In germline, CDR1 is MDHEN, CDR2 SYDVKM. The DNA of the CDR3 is TGTGCCAGCAGTTTATTCGGACAGGGTAAAACCTACGAGCAGTACTTC. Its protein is CASSLFGQGKTYEQYF.

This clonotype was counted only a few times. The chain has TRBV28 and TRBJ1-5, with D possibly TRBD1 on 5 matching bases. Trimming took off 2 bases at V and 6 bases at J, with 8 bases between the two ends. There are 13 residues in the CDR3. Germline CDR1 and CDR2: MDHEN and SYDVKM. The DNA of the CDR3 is TGTGCCAGCAGTTTAGAGGGACCTCAGCCCCAGCATTTT. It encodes CASSLEGPQPQHF.

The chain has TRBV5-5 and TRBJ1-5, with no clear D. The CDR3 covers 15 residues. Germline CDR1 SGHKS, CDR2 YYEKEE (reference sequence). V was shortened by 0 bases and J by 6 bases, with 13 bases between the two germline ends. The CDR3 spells CASSLEAKGGQPQHF. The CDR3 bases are TGTGCCAGCAGCTTGGAAGCCAAGGGAGGTCAGCCCCAGCATTTT.